This T cell receptor (beta chain) derives from a study of T-cell reconstitution after alpha-beta-depleted transplantation in children. Unique molecular identifiers were used to barcode this TCRbeta library. MiXCR was run by TCRdb on the PCR reads, yielding one entry per CDR3 protein. The sample has approximately 1,000,000 distinct CDR3 sequences, around 30% seen once; the top ten hold roughly 31%. The CDR3 has 16 amino acids. The junction had 6 bases not matched to a gene; V was cut back by 2 bases and J by 4 bases. CDR1 and CDR2 (germline): MNHEY, SVGAGI. The clonotype originates from a boy under two years old who had a stem cell transplant for SCID, so the T cells may come from the graft donor. Sample: PBMCs, mostly from graft donor cells, taken 360 days after TCRalphabeta/CD19-depleted stem cell transplant. This chain links TRBV6-5 with TRBJ2-7; the match to TRBD1 covers 12 bases. CDR3 DNA sequence: TGTGCCAGCAGTTACGGGACAGGGGGCTCCCCTTACGAGCAGTACTTC. Translated: CASSYGTGGSPYEQYF.